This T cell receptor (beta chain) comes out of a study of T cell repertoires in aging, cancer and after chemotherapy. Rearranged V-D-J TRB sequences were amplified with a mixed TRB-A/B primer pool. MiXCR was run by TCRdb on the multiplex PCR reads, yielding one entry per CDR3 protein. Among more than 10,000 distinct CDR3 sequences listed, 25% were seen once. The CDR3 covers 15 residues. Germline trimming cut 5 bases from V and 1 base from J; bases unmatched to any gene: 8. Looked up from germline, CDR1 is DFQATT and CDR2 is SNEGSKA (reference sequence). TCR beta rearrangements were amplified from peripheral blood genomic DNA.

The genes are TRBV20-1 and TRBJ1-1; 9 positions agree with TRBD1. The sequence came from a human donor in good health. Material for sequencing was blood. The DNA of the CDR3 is TGCAGTGCTCTACGACAGACAGGGGGGAACACTGAAGCTTTCTTT. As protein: CSALRQTGGNTEAFF.